These 28 T cell receptor beta chains share one sample of origin, sequenced in a study of regulatory T cells in long-lasting Graves disease. Described time point: newly diagnosed GD, antithyroid drugs for less than 3 months. With RNA extracted from PBMCs as input, the TCR library was made. The authors built TCR beta libraries using iRepertoire HTBI primers and Arm-PCR of CDR3 regions. TCRdb reprocessed the multiplex PCR reads with MiXCR, giving one entry per CDR3 protein. Here the sample spans hundreds of thousands of distinct CDR3 sequences, about 13% being singletons. These same records also appear under a second study, on T cells in Graves' hyperthyroidism and ophthalmopathy.

Specimen: peripheral blood mononuclear cells (PBMCs), collected at new diagnosis, from a patient treated with antithyroid drugs. All receptors come from a man aged 25-45 years with Graves disease.

This clonotype was detected many times. V and J are TRBV7-8 and TRBJ2-1, with 11 bases that match TRBD2. Germline-derived CDR1 and CDR2 are SGHVS and FQNEAQ. There are 14 residues in the CDR3. V dropped 3 bases and J dropped 10; count of bases not matched to a gene: 5. CDR3 loop: CASSFVLAGGEQFF. CDR3 DNA: TGTGCCAGCAGCTTTGTGCTAGCGGGAGGAGAGCAGTTCTTC.

The chain uses TRBV6-1 and TRBJ1-6, with D perhaps matching TRBD1 (5 bases). This CDR3 comprises 15 residues. Trimming shortened V by 6 bases and J by 2 bases, and 11 bases separated the two germline ends. Germline V gene data show CDR1 as MNHNS and CDR2 as SASEGT. CDR3 region: CASRGQGTYNSPLHF. CDR3 nucleotides: TGTGCCAGCAGGGGGCAGGGAACCTATAATTCACCCCTCCACTTT.

This clonotype was seen repeatedly, ten times or more. This chain links TRBV6-1 with TRBJ1-1; D perhaps matches TRBD1 (6 bases). CDR3 length: 12 amino acids. In germline, CDR1 is MNHNS, CDR2 SASEGT. V was shortened by 3 bases and J by 11 bases, with 13 bases between the two germline ends. The DNA for the CDR3 is TGTGCCAGCAGTGACAGCGGACAGAGGGCTTTCTTT. It translates to CASSDSGQRAFF.

In its sample, this clonotype was seen many times. This rearrangement joins TRBV28 to TRBJ2-7; 15 bases agree with TRBD2. CDR3 length: 15 residues. Germline CDR1 reads MDHEN; CDR2 reads SYDVKM. V dropped 4 bases and J dropped 6; count of bases not matched to a gene: 4. CDR3 loop: CASSSPGLAGGEQYF. CDR3 bases: TGTGCCAGCAGTTCCCCGGGACTAGCGGGAGGCGAGCAGTACTTC.

On this clonotype itself: With a far larger clone one base away, a read error is the likely cause. The chain has TRBV6-1 and TRBJ2-7, with a tentative D call TRBD2 (5 bases). Trimming pared 8 bases from V and 7 bases from J, leaving 15 bases between. Germline CDR1 and CDR2: MNHNS and SASEGT. The CDR3 loop spans 12 amino acids. CDR3 loop: CASRGGYNEQYF. The CDR3 nucleotides are TGTGCCAGCCGAGGAGGTTACAATGAGCAGTACTTC.

This clonotype was found many times. The chain employs TRBV10-3 and TRBJ1-4; the D is unclear. The CDR3 sequence is 15 residues long. V was shortened by 4 bases and J by 4 bases, with 13 bases between the two germline ends. Germline CDR1 is ENHRY and CDR2 is SYGVKD. In DNA, the CDR3 is TGTGCCATCAGTGTCGGGTCAGGAGGTAATGAAAAACTGTTTTTT. It yields the protein CAISVGSGGNEKLFF.

There are a few counts of this clonotype. The chain links TRBV29-1 to TRBJ2-5; tentatively, D is TRBD2 (5 bases). The CDR3 loop spans 15 amino acids. Trimming took 5 bases from V and 3 from J, leaving 19 bases between them. Per the germline V gene, CDR1 is SQVTM and CDR2 is ANQGSEA. The CDR3 coding sequence is TGCAGCGTTAGTGGCGGGTTTGGAGTAGAAGAGACCCAGTACTTC. It specifies CSVSGGFGVEETQYF.

V and J are TRBV19 and TRBJ1-1, with D tentatively TRBD1 (5 bases). Germline loops: CDR1 LNHDA, CDR2 SQIVND (reference sequence). Deletions cut 7 bases from V and 2 bases from J, with 14 bases between. CDR3 length: 14 amino acids. The CDR3 here is CASISRALNTEAFF. In DNA, the CDR3 is TGTGCCAGTATCTCCAGGGCCCTTAACACTGAAGCTTTCTTT.

The chain carries TRBV20-1 and TRBJ2-4; D is uncertain. The J call may be wrong; the DNA end is better matched by TRBJ2-5. The germline V gene has CDR1 DFQATT and CDR2 SNEGSKA (reference sequence). This CDR3 spans 12 amino acids. Here the CDR3 reads CSARESSETQYF. Here the CDR3 DNA reads TGCAGTGCTAGGGAATCTTCGGAGACCCAGTACTTC.

This clonotype has a count of ten or more. The rearrangement links TRBV5-1 to TRBJ1-2; 8 nucleotides agree with TRBD1. J was trimmed by 1 base and V by 4 bases; bases with no gene match: 3. This CDR3 has 14 residues. CDR1 and CDR2 (germline): SGHRS, YFSETQ. The CDR3 region is CASSPGQVNYGYTF. CDR3 sequence (DNA): TGCGCCAGCAGCCCGGGACAGGTTAACTATGGCTACACCTTC.

Points on this clonotype: Being one base from a much bigger clone, this may be a read error. This chain links TRBV6-2 or TRBV6-3 with TRBJ1-2; 8 bases map to TRBD1. This CDR3 region has 14 residues. V was clipped by 7 bases and J by 4 bases; unmatched bases: 8. Germline CDR1 reads MNHEY; CDR2 reads SVGEGT. CDR3 loop: CASTPGGQLYGYTF. The CDR3 DNA follows: TGTGCCAGCACTCCAGGGGGCCAACTCTATGGCTACACCTTC.

This clonotype was detected only a few times. The CDR3 spells CAISDSLADDTDTQYF. CDR3 nucleotide sequence: TGTGCCATCAGTGATTCGCTAGCGGATGACACAGATACGCAGTATTTT. The rearrangement joins TRBV10-3 to TRBJ2-3; 7 nucleotides line up with TRBD2. Germline CDR1 and CDR2: ENHRY and SYGVKD. This CDR3 spans 16 amino acids. J was trimmed by 2 bases and V by 3 bases; bases with no gene match: 8.

In its sample, this clonotype was seen many times. The chain employs TRBV10-3 and TRBJ2-7; D is uncertain. Per germline, CDR1 ENHRY and CDR2 SYGVKD. The ends were cut back, 0 bases at V and 3 bases at J, with 15 bases in the middle. CDR3 length: 16 residues. The CDR3 DNA reads as TGTGCCATCAGTGAGTCGTCGGCTAGGGCCGGCTACGAGCAGTACTTC. Translated: CAISESSARAGYEQYF.

The chain combines TRBV18 with TRBJ2-6; weak D call: TRBD1 (6 bases). The CDR3 is 16 amino acids. The ends were cut back, 6 bases at V and 2 bases at J, with 14 bases in the middle. Germline CDR1 is KGHSH and CDR2 is LQKENI. CDR3 sequence: CASSPFQGTGANVLTF. The DNA for the CDR3 is TGTGCCAGCTCCCCATTCCAGGGGACTGGGGCCAACGTCCTGACTTTC.

This clonotype was detected ten times or more. The CDR3 bases are TGCAGCGCCCGGGACAGGGCTGTTGAAGCTTTCTTT. It translates to CSARDRAVEAFF. The rearrangement links TRBV29-1 to TRBJ1-1; the match to TRBD1 covers 9 bases. The ends lost 7 bases at V and 7 bases at J; junction bases unmatched: 7. Germline CDR1 is SQVTM and CDR2 is ANQGSEA. The CDR3 is made up of 12 amino acids.

This clonotype was detected ten times or more. The rearrangement joins TRBV2 to TRBJ2-7; weak D call: TRBD1 (5 bases). Germline values: CDR1 SNHLY, CDR2 FYNNEI. Trimming removed 10 bases from V and 2 bases from J, with 9 bases in between. This CDR3 has 11 amino acids. CDR3 loop: CAIQGAYEQYF. In nucleotides, the CDR3 is TGTGCCATCCAGGGTGCCTACGAGCAGTACTTC.

This clonotype was seen at least ten times. The V call is TRBV7-8, the J call TRBJ1-5; tentative D call: TRBD1 (6 bases). CDR1 and CDR2 from the germline V gene are SGHVS and FQNEAQ. The CDR3 is 16 amino acids. Trimming took off 5 bases at V and 1 base at J, with 15 bases between the two ends. The CDR3 protein is CASSRGTTGSNQPQHF. The DNA of the CDR3 is TGTGCCAGCAGCCGAGGGACAACGGGGAGCAATCAGCCCCAGCATTTT.

The chain is built from TRBV12-5 and TRBJ1-2; D is unclear. The V gene's germline CDR1 is LGHNT and CDR2 FRNRAP. The CDR3 extends over 15 amino acids. The V end lost 0 bases, the J end lost 7 bases, and 15 bases lay between the germline ends. CDR3 sequence: CASGLVLAGNRGYTF. CDR3 nucleotide sequence: TGTGCTAGTGGTTTGGTCTTGGCGGGGAATCGTGGCTACACCTTC. The full variable domain, with the rest looked up from reference TRBV12-5 and TRBJ1-2, is DARVTQTPRHKVTEMGQEVTMRCQPILGHNTVFWYRQTMMQGLELLAYFRNRAPLDDSGMPKDRFSAEMPDATLATLKIQPSEPRDSAVYFCASGLVLAGNRGYTFGSGTRLTVV.

This clonotype was observed many times. In DNA form, the CDR3 reads TGCAGTGCTGCCCCCTGGGCGAACACTGAAGCTTTCTTT. It specifies CSAAPWANTEAFF. The chain combines TRBV20-1 with TRBJ1-1; D gene ambiguous. CDR1 and CDR2 (germline): DFQATT, SNEGSKA (reference sequence). V was shortened by 5 bases and J by 1 base, with 11 bases between the two germline ends. The CDR3 is 13 residues long.

This clonotype was seen many times. The chain links TRBV19 to TRBJ1-1; no definite D call. The CDR3 sequence is 14 residues long. Looked up from germline, CDR1 is LNHDA and CDR2 is SQIVND (reference sequence). Trimming pared 3 bases from V and 1 base from J, leaving 9 bases between. The DNA of the CDR3 is TGTGCCAGTAGTATCACCGGGGAGAACACTGAAGCTTTCTTT. Protein product: CASSITGENTEAFF.

The genes are TRBV3-1 and TRBJ2-5, with D perhaps given as TRBD1 or TRBD2 (5 bases each). The V end lost 6 bases, the J end lost 10 bases, and 21 bases lay between the germline ends. This CDR3 has 14 residues. Germline V gene data show CDR1 as LGHDT and CDR2 as YNNKEL (reference sequence). The CDR3 DNA follows: TGTGCCAGCAGGGAGATGGGGGAGTCGAGGGACCAGTACTTC. Translating gives CASREMGESRDQYF.

This clonotype appeared a few times. The chain is built from TRBV20-1 and TRBJ2-3, with D hard to call. CDR3 length: 13 amino acids. Germline loops: CDR1 DFQATT, CDR2 SNEGSKA (reference sequence). The germline V and J ends were trimmed by 6 bases and 6 bases, with 16 bases remaining between them. CDR3 sequence: CSANIPSADTQYF. The CDR3 DNA reads as TGCAGTGCCAATATCCCTAGTGCCGATACGCAGTATTTT.

With respect to this clonotype: One junction end does not reproduce the germline sequence, and a read error may be involved. This chain joins TRBV10-3 and TRBJ2-7, with 9 bases identical to TRBD1. Germline lookup yields CDR1 ENHRY and CDR2 SYGVKD. CDR3 length: 15 amino acids. CDR3 residues: CAISDTGQGNYEQHF. The DNA for the CDR3 is TGTGCCATCAGTGATACGGGACAGGGCAACTACGAGCAGCACTTC.

This clonotype was counted only a few times. This chain joins TRBV18 and TRBJ1-1; a weak D match, TRBD1 (5 bases). Trimming pared 2 bases from V and 6 bases from J, leaving 10 bases between. The CDR3 has 13 residues. Germline CDR1 is KGHSH and CDR2 is LQKENI. This chain's CDR3 is CASSPFDRAEAFF. The DNA for the CDR3 is TGTGCCAGCTCACCATTTGACAGAGCTGAAGCTTTCTTT.

Details on this clonotype: At one boundary the junction diverges from the germline segment, which might be a read error. V and J are TRBV6-1 and TRBJ2-3, with TRBD1 matching 7 bases. CDR1 is MNHNS and CDR2 is SASEGT in the germline V gene. This CDR3 is 15 amino acids long. CDR3 sequence (DNA): TGTGCCAGCAGCGAAGGACAGGCTGGTCCAGATACGCAGTATTTT. It translates to CASSEGQAGPDTQYF.

This clonotype was seen a handful of times. It differs at one base from a far larger clone, so likely a read error. V and J are TRBV6-2 or TRBV6-3 and TRBJ2-4; D is possibly TRBD1 (7 bases). This CDR3 has 18 amino acids. Per the germline V gene, CDR1 is MNHEY and CDR2 is SVGEGT. The CDR3 nucleotides read TGTGCCAGCAATTACTCCTCTCCCAGGGGGGCGGCCAAAAACATTCAGTACTTC. Residues: CASNYSSPRGAAKNIQYF.

A note on this clonotype: One end of the junction varies from germline; a read error may be responsible. The chain joins TRBV2 to TRBJ2-7; D is possibly TRBD1 or TRBD2 (5 bases each). This CDR3 has 15 amino acids. Germline-derived CDR1 and CDR2 are SNHLY and FYNNEI. The CDR3 loop is CASSPPGQASYEQYF. CDR3 nucleotide sequence: TGCGCCAGCAGCCCTCCGGGGCAGGCGTCCTACGAGCAGTACTTC.

This clonotype was picked up many times. This chain connects TRBV7-2 to TRBJ1-5, with D uncertain. Germline lookup yields CDR1 SGHTA and CDR2 FQGNSA. The CDR3 has 16 residues. The V and J ends lost 0 bases and 3 bases respectively, with 12 bases between them. The DNA of the CDR3 is TGTGCCAGCAGCTTAGCAGGGTCGGTATTCAATCAGCCCCAGCATTTT. The encoded protein is CASSLAGSVFNQPQHF.